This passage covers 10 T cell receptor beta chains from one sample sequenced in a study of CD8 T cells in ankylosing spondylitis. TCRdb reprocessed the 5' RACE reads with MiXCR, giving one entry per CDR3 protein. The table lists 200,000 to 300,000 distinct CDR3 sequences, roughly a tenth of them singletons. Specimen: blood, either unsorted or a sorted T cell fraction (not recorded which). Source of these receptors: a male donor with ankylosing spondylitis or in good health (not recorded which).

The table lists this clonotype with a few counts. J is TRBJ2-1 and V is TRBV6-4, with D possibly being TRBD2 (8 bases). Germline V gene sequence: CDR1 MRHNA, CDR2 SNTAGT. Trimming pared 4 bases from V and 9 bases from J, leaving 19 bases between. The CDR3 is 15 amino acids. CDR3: CASSVSREGAAEQFF. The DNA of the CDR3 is TGTGCCAGCAGTGTCTCCCGGGAGGGGGCGGCTGAGCAGTTCTTC.

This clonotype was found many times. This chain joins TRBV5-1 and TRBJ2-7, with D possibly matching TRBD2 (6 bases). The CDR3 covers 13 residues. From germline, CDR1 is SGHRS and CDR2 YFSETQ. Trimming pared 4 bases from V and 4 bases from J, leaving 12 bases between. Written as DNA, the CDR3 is TGCGCCAGCAGCCTCCCGGCGGGATACGAGCAGTACTTC. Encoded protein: CASSLPAGYEQYF. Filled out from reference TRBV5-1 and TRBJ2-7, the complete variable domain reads KAGVTQTPRYLIKTRGQQVTLSCSPISGHRSVSWYQQTPGQGLQFLFEYFSETQRNKGNFPGRFSGRQFSNSRSEMNVSTLELGDSALYLCASSLPAGYEQYFGPGTRLTVT.

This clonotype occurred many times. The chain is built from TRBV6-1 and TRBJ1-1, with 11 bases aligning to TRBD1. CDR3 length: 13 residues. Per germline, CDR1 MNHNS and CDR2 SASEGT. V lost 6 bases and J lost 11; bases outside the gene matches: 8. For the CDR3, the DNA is TGTGCCAGCAGCCCGGGACAGGGGGTGGAGGCTTTCTTT. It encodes CASSPGQGVEAFF.

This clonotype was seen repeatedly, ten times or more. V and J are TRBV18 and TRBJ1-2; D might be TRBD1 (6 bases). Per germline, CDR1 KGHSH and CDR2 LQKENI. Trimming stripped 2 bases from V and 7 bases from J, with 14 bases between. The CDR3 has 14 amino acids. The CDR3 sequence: CASSPTRQEGGYTF. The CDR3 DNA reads TGTGCCAGCTCACCAACACGACAGGAGGGTGGCTACACCTTC.

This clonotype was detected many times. Written as DNA, the CDR3 is TGCAGTGCTAGACCGGGGAATGGCTACACCTTC. Residues: CSARPGNGYTF. V usage is TRBV20-1 and J usage is TRBJ1-2; D is unresolved. The germline V and J ends were trimmed by 2 bases and 6 bases, with 7 bases remaining between them. This CDR3 has 11 residues. Germline CDR1 DFQATT, CDR2 SNEGSKA (reference sequence).

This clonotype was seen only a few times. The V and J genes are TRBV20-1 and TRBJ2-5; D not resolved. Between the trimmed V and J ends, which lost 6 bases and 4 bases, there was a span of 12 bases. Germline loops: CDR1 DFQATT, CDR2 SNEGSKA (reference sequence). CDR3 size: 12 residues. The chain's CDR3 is CSANTVGETQYF. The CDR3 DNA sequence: TGCAGTGCCAACACCGTGGGAGAGACCCAGTACTTC.

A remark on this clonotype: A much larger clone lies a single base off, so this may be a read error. The CDR3 sequence: CTSSDPRPGQGYHEQYF. The CDR3 bases are TGCACCAGCAGTGATCCCCGGCCGGGACAGGGCTACCACGAGCAGTACTTC. The V call is TRBV10-1, the J call TRBJ2-7, with 9 nucleotides matching TRBD1. Germline V gene sequence: CDR1 WNHNN, CDR2 SYGVQD (reference sequence). The CDR3 has 17 amino acids.

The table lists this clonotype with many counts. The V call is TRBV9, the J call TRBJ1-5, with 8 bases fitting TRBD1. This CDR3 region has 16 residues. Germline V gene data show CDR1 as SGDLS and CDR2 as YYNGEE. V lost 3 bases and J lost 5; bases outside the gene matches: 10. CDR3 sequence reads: CASSDTPDRGDQPQHF. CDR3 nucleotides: TGTGCCAGCAGCGACACACCAGACAGGGGAGATCAGCCCCAGCATTTT.

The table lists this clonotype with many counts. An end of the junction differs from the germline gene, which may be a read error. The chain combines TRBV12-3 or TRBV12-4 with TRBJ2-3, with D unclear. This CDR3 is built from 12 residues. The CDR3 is CASSFDRSTWSF. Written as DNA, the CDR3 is TGTGCCAGCAGTTTCGATAGGTCCACTTGGAGTTTT.

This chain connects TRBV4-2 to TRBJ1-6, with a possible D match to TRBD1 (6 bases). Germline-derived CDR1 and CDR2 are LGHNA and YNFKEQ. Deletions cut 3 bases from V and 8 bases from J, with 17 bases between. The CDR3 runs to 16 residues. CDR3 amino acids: CASSQSWTDLYSPLHF. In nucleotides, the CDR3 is TGTGCCAGCAGCCAGTCCTGGACAGACCTTTATTCACCCCTCCACTTT.